The clone carrying this T cell receptor (beta chain) is medium-sized (0.01 to 0.1%) within its sample. The record originates from a study of low-dose radiotherapy and immunotherapy resistance in tumors. Germline V gene sequence: CDR1 MDHEN, CDR2 SYDVKM. CDR3 length equals 15 residues. The V and J ends lost 4 bases and 1 base, in that order; junction bases with no gene match: 4. Time point defined: before trial treatment. Gene-specific TRAV and TRBV primers were used for first-strand cDNA, covering alpha and beta chains. The TCRs were subjected to amplification over roughly 18 PCR cycles employing a constant-region primer in conjunction with a V-primer adapter. TCRdb called the reads again in MiXCR, with one record for every CDR3 protein. The profile shows 55,000 to 65,000 distinct CDR3 sequences, 26% of them singletons.

This chain links TRBV28 with TRBJ2-3, with TRBD1 matching over 8 bases. The material was PBMCs, obtained before treatment. The TCR was taken from a male donor with rectosigmoid adenocarcinoma. The DNA of the CDR3 is TGTGCCAGCAGTTCACAGGGGGACGGCACAGATACGCAGTATTTT. Translation: CASSSQGDGTDTQYF.